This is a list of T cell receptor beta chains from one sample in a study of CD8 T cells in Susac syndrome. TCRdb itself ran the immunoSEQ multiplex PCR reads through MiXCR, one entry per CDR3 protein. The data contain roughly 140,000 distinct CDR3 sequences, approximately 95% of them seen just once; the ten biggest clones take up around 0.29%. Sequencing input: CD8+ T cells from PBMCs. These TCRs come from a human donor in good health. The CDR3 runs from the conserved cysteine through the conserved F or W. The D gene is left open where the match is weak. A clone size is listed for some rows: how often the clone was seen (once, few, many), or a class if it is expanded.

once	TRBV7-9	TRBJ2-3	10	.	CASYTDTQYF	TGTGCCAGCTACACAGATACGCAGTATTTT
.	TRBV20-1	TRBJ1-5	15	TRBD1	CSARSRTGHDQPQHF	TGCAGTGCTAGATCCCGGACAGGGCACGATCAGCCCCAGCATTTT
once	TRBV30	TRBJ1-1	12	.	CALDHLNTEAFF	TGTGCCTTAGACCATCTGAACACTGAAGCTTTCTTT
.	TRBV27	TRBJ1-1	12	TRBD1	CASSHGTVEAFF	TGTGCCAGCAGTCACGGGACAGTTGAAGCTTTCTTT
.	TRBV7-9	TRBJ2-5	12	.	CASVGAQETQYF	TGTGCCAGCGTGGGGGCGCAAGAGACCCAGTACTTC
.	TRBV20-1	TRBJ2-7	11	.	CSADWGYEQYF	TGCAGTGCTGACTGGGGTTACGAGCAGTACTTC
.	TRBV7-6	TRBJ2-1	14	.	CASSWSDSYNEQFF	TGTGCCAGCAGCTGGAGCGACTCCTACAATGAGCAGTTCTTC
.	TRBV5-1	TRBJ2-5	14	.	CASSFYYLQETQYF	TGCGCCAGCAGCTTCTACTACCTTCAAGAGACCCAGTACTTC
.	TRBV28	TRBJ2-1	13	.	CASSFNGDNEQFF	TGTGCCAGCAGTTTTAACGGCGACAATGAGCAGTTCTTC
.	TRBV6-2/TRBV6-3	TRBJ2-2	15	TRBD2	CASTVAGTVTGELFF	TGTGCCAGCACCGTAGCGGGAACGGTCACCGGGGAGCTGTTTTTT
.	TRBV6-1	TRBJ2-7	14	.	CASTNMGRHYEQYF	TGTGCCAGCACCAACATGGGCAGACACTACGAGCAGTACTTC
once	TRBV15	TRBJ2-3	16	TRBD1	CATSEGQGDGKDTQYF	TGTGCCACCAGCGAGGGACAGGGGGATGGCAAAGATACGCAGTATTTT
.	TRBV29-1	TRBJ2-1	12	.	CSVEGDDNEQFF	TGCAGCGTTGAAGGGGACGACAATGAGCAGTTCTTC
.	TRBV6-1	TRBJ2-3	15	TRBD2	CASGSAGVITDTQYF	TGTGCCAGTGGATCGGCGGGGGTCATCACAGATACGCAGTATTTT
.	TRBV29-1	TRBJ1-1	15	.	CSVTSDRYMNTEAFF	TGCAGCGTCACCTCAGACAGGTACATGAACACTGAAGCTTTCTTT
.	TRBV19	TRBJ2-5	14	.	CASKRVYYQETQYF	TGTGCCAGTAAACGGGTTTACTACCAAGAGACCCAGTACTTC
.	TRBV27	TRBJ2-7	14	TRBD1	CASRIGQGTYEQYF	TGTGCCAGCAGGATTGGACAGGGAACCTACGAGCAGTACTTC
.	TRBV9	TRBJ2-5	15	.	CASSSTRGRGETQYF	TGTGCCAGCAGCTCTACTCGGGGGCGTGGAGAGACCCAGTACTTC
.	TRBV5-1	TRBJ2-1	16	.	CASSQPQGLAYNEQFF	TGCGCCAGCAGCCAACCCCAGGGTCTTGCCTACAATGAGCAGTTCTTC
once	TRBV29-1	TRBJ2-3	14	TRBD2	CSVDTSGRSDTQYF	TGCAGCGTTGACACTAGCGGGAGGTCAGATACGCAGTATTTT
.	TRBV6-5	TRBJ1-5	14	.	CASSYLVGGQPQHF	TGTGCCAGCAGTTACTTAGTCGGCGGGCAGCCCCAGCATTTT
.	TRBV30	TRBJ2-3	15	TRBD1	CAWSETGGIGDTQYF	TGTGCCTGGAGCGAAACAGGGGGAATAGGAGATACGCAGTATTTT
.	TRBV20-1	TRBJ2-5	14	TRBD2	CSARGAGVQETQYF	TGCAGTGCTAGAGGGGCGGGAGTCCAAGAGACCCAGTACTTC
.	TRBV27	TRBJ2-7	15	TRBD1	CASSLSGQGDYEQYF	TGTGCCAGCAGTTTATCAGGACAGGGGGATTACGAGCAGTACTTC
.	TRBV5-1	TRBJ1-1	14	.	CASSLSRMNTEAFF	TGCGCCAGCAGCTTGAGTCGGATGAACACTGAAGCTTTCTTT
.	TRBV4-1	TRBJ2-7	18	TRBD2	CASSQDSPAGLADYEQYF	TGCGCCAGCAGCCAAGATTCCCCCGCGGGACTAGCGGATTACGAGCAGTACTTC
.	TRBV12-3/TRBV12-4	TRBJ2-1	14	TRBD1	CASSPRDREGEQFF	TGTGCCAGCAGTCCCCGGGACAGGGAGGGTGAGCAGTTCTTC
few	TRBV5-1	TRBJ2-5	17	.	CASSLWVSGPRAETQYF	TGCGCCAGCAGCCTGTGGGTGTCGGGACCCCGGGCGGAGACCCAGTACTTC
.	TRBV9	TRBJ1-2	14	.	CASSVSAENYGYTF	TGTGCCAGCAGCGTCTCGGCAGAAAACTATGGCTACACCTTC
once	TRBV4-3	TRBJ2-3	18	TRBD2	CASSQDHATSGPTDTQYF	TGCGCCAGCAGCCAAGATCACGCAACTAGCGGCCCCACAGATACGCAGTATTTT
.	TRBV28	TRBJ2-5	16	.	CASSLSSLVSQETQYF	TGTGCCAGCAGTTTATCCTCCCTAGTATCCCAAGAGACCCAGTACTTC
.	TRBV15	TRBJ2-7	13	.	CATRTEGSYEQYF	TGTGCCACCAGGACGGAGGGTTCCTACGAGCAGTACTTC
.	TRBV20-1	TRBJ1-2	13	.	CSAREGGYYGYTF	TGCAGTGCTAGAGAAGGGGGGTACTATGGCTACACCTTC
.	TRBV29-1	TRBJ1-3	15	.	CSAKGGGSVGNTIYF	TGCAGCGCCAAAGGTGGAGGGTCGGTCGGAAACACCATATATTTT
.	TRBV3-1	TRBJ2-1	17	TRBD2	CASSPDPGLAGVNEQFF	TGTGCCAGCAGCCCAGACCCGGGACTAGCGGGAGTCAATGAGCAGTTCTTC
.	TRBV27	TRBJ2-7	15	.	CASTLPGPSSYEQYF	TGTGCCAGCACTCTCCCAGGGCCGAGCTCCTACGAGCAGTACTTC
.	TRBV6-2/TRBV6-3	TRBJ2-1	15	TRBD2	CASRPSGGSRYEQFF	TGTGCCAGCAGGCCCAGCGGGGGTTCACGCTATGAGCAGTTCTTC
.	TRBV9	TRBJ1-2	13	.	CASSVGFQNGYTF	TGTGCCAGCAGCGTAGGGTTTCAGAATGGCTACACCTTC
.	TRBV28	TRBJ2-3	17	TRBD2	CASSPTGLADLTDTQYF	TGTGCCAGCAGTCCAACAGGACTAGCGGACCTCACAGATACGCAGTATTTT
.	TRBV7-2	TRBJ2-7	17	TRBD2	CASSFGLAGERLGEQYF	TGTGCCAGCAGCTTCGGACTAGCGGGAGAAAGGTTAGGGGAGCAGTACTTC
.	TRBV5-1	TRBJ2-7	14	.	CASSLGMFGYEQYF	TGCGCCAGCAGCTTGGGCATGTTTGGCTACGAGCAGTACTTC
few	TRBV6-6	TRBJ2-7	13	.	CASSYEGSYEQYF	TGTGCCAGCAGTTATGAGGGAAGCTACGAGCAGTACTTC
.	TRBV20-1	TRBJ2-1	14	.	CSADEELGLNEQFF	TGCAGTGCTGACGAGGAGTTGGGCCTGAATGAGCAGTTCTTC
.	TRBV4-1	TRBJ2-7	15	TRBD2	CASSLGLAGNYEQYF	TGCGCCAGCAGCCTGGGACTAGCGGGGAATTACGAGCAGTACTTC
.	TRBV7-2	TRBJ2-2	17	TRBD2	CASSLDQAGANTGELFF	TGTGCCAGCAGCTTAGATCAAGCGGGGGCGAACACCGGGGAGCTGTTTTTT
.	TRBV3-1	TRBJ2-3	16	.	CASSQDKGSGTDTQYF	TGTGCCAGCAGCCAAGATAAAGGTTCCGGCACAGATACGCAGTATTTT
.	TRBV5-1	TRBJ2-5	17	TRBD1	CASSAPPGQSFQETQYF	TGCGCCAGCAGCGCCCCCCCGGGACAGAGTTTCCAAGAGACCCAGTACTTC
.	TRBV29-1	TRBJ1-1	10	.	CSVERPEAFF	TGCAGCGTCGAGAGGCCTGAAGCTTTCTTT
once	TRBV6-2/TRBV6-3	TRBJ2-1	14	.	CASMEVGSYNEQFF	TGTGCCAGCATGGAGGTGGGATCCTACAATGAGCAGTTCTTC
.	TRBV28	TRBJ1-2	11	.	CASSSVDGYTF	TGTGCCAGCAGTTCTGTGGACGGCTACACCTTC
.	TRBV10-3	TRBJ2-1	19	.	CAISGGSASRLVTYNEQFF	TGTGCCATCAGTGGGGGTTCAGCCAGCCGGCTAGTCACCTACAATGAGCAGTTCTTC
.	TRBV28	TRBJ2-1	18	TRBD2	CASSPAAREGTPYNEQFF	TGTGCCAGCAGCCCCGCGGCGCGGGAGGGTACCCCTTACAATGAGCAGTTCTTC
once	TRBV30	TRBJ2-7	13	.	CAWSGGQSYEQYF	TGTGCCTGGAGTGGGGGACAATCGTACGAGCAGTACTTC
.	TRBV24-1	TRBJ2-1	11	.	CATSPTHEQFF	TGTGCCACCAGCCCCACTCATGAGCAGTTCTTC